The next 27 T cell receptor beta chains were all read from a single sample in a study of blood T cells in healthy people across ages. With a J-beta primer mix and a sample-barcoded 5' primer, a second PCR ran roughly 7 to 11 cycles. Each CDR3 protein is one row after TCRdb ran MiXCR on the 5' RACE reads. Here the sample spans more than 1.4 million distinct CDR3 sequences, around 42% being singletons. Sequencing was done on a sample of blood. The receptors were gathered from a woman in her late teens or twenties in good health.

As for this clonotype: It may be a read error: a sequence one base away is much more abundant. The V call is TRBV14, the J call TRBJ2-1, with D unresolved. Per the germline V gene, CDR1 is SGHDN and CDR2 is FVKESK. Trimming removed 3 bases from V and 3 bases from J, with 6 bases in between. This CDR3 spans 13 amino acids. The CDR3 reads CASSQSFYNEQFF. CDR3 coding DNA: TGTGCCAGCAGCCAGAGCTTCTACAATGAGCAGTTCTTC.

This clonotype was observed a handful of times. The chain recombines TRBV7-9 with TRBJ2-1, with D perhaps TRBD1 or TRBD2 (6 bases each). V lost 5 bases to trimming and J lost 0 bases, with 17 bases between them. The CDR3 runs to 17 residues. CDR1 and CDR2 (germline): SEHNR, FQNEAQ (reference sequence). As DNA, the CDR3 is TGTGCCAGCAGCCCCCCAGGCGGGACAAGCTCCTACAATGAGCAGTTCTTC. Its translation is CASSPPGGTSSYNEQFF.

This clonotype was detected only a few times. V and J are TRBV5-1 and TRBJ2-1; possibly TRBD2 for D (6 bases). Trimming took off 7 bases at V and 6 bases at J, with 29 bases between the two ends. Germline CDR1 is SGHRS and CDR2 is YFSETQ. The CDR3 is 18 residues long. The CDR3 region has the DNA TGCGCCAGCTGGGTAGGGACGGACTACAATCGACAATTCAATGAGCAGTTCTTC. It yields the protein CASWVGTDYNRQFNEQFF.

This clonotype was detected ten times or more. The V call is TRBV6-5, the J call TRBJ1-2; 8 bases are a match to TRBD1. Per germline, CDR1 MNHEY and CDR2 SVGAGI. V dropped 6 bases and J dropped 6; count of bases not matched to a gene: 6. The length of the CDR3 is 13 residues. The CDR3 spells CASSSGGGDGYTF. CDR3 sequence (DNA): TGTGCCAGCAGCTCAGGGGGCGGGGATGGCTACACCTTC.

J is TRBJ1-2 and V is TRBV6-1, with a weak D call TRBD1 (5 bases). The CDR3 length is 17 residues. V was pared by 1 base and J by 6 bases, with 21 bases between. Germline-derived CDR1 and CDR2 are MNHNS and SASEGT. In DNA, the CDR3 is TGTGCCAGCAGTGAAGAGAGAGGCAGGGACGGGCCGGATGGCTACACCTTC. Protein: CASSEERGRDGPDGYTF.

The V and J genes are TRBV5-1 and TRBJ2-7; 10 bases are a match to TRBD2. Germline assignment: CDR1 SGHRS and CDR2 YFSETQ. This CDR3 is 15 amino acids long. V dropped 3 bases and J dropped 3; count of bases not matched to a gene: 6. The CDR3 DNA follows: TGCGCCAGCAGCTATGCCGGGACTAGCGACTACGAGCAGTACTTC. Amino acid sequence: CASSYAGTSDYEQYF.

In its sample, this clonotype was seen a few times. A much more abundant neighbour one base away suggests this may be a read error. This chain connects TRBV29-1 to TRBJ2-7, with a possible D match to TRBD2 (5 bases). The ends were cut back, 4 bases at V and 7 bases at J, with 11 bases in the middle. CDR3 length: 11 amino acids. Germline CDR1 and CDR2: SQVTM and ANQGSEA. CDR3 amino acids: CSVVVPGEQYF. The CDR3 DNA reads TGCAGCGTTGTTGTCCCGGGGGAGCAGTACTTC.

The CDR3 spells CSAASGRASLGEQFF. Here the CDR3 DNA reads TGCAGTGCTGCTAGCGGGAGGGCCTCTTTGGGTGAGCAGTTCTTC. The chain is built from TRBV20-1 and TRBJ2-1; TRBD2 matches 12 bases. This CDR3 comprises 15 residues. With 5 bases clipped from V and 9 bases from J, the junction kept 11 bases outside the gene matches. From germline, CDR1 is DFQATT and CDR2 SNEGSKA (reference sequence).

V gene TRBV20-1 combines with J gene TRBJ2-5; 8 bases are a match to TRBD2. The tail of the sequence fits TRBJ2-7 better, so the J call may be wrong. CDR1 DFQATT and CDR2 SNEGSKA come from the germline V gene (reference sequence). The CDR3 length is 14 residues. CDR3 sequence reads: CSARVREGPYEQYF. CDR3 in DNA: TGCAGTGCTAGAGTACGGGAGGGCCCCTACGAGCAGTACTTC.

This clonotype was seen a handful of times. The chain carries TRBV20-1 and TRBJ2-7; 8 positions agree with TRBD1. This CDR3 has 13 residues. V shed 1 base, J shed 6 bases, and the junction held 5 bases outside the gene matches. Germline CDR1 is DFQATT and CDR2 is SNEGSKA (reference sequence). CDR3 residues: CSARGQGKFEQYF. CDR3 nucleotides: TGCAGTGCTAGAGGACAGGGGAAATTCGAGCAGTACTTC.

This chain links TRBV20-1 with TRBJ2-3, with D perhaps matching TRBD2 (5 bases). The CDR3 contains 15 residues. V was cut by 1 base and J by 8 bases, with 19 bases left in between. CDR1 is DFQATT and CDR2 is SNEGSKA in the germline V gene (reference sequence). CDR3 loop: CSARVSGEPLGTQYF. The CDR3 DNA follows: TGCAGTGCTAGAGTTTCCGGGGAGCCTTTGGGTACGCAGTATTTT.

This clonotype turned up a few times. The CDR3 coding sequence is TGTGCCATCAGTGGGATTGGACAGGGCTATGGCTACACCTTC. It codes for CAISGIGQGYGYTF. J is TRBJ1-2 and V is TRBV10-3; 8 bases fit TRBD1. The CDR3 spans 14 residues. V shed 4 bases, J shed 4 bases, and the junction held 5 bases outside the gene matches. Germline V gene data show CDR1 as ENHRY and CDR2 as SYGVKD.

The chain joins TRBV4-2 to TRBJ2-4; unclear D gene. Between the trimmed V and J ends, which lost 3 bases and 13 bases, there was a span of 19 bases. Germline CDR1 reads LGHNA; CDR2 reads YNFKEQ. The CDR3 runs to 14 residues. The CDR3 sequence: CASSQMADLKQQYF. Written as DNA, the CDR3 is TGTGCCAGCAGCCAGATGGCAGACCTTAAGCAGCAGTACTTC.

The chain combines TRBV3-1 with TRBJ2-5, with D unresolved. The germline gives CDR1 LGHDT, CDR2 YNNKEL (reference sequence). V was cut by 4 bases and J by 0 bases, with 15 bases left in between. The CDR3 length is 16 residues. The CDR3 DNA sequence: TGTGCCAGCAGCCCCCGGTCGAAGCAGAACCAAGAGACCCAGTACTTC. Encoded protein: CASSPRSKQNQETQYF.

This clonotype was recorded a few times. The chain links TRBV7-9 to TRBJ1-1; 12 bases match TRBD1. CDR1 is SEHNR, CDR2 FQNEAQ, per germline (reference sequence). The CDR3 contains 17 residues. V shed 0 bases and J 11 bases; nucleotides not matched to a gene: 13. The CDR3 nucleotides are TGTGCCAGCAGCTTAGCGTCCCCAACCGGGACAGGGGGCCCCGCTTTCTTT. This gives the protein CASSLASPTGTGGPAFF.

The chain carries TRBV7-3 and TRBJ1-5; D is possibly TRBD1 (6 bases). The CDR3 spans 16 residues. Germline CDR1 is SGHTA and CDR2 is FQGTGA. The ends were cut back, 5 bases at V and 7 bases at J, with 21 bases in the middle. CDR3 nucleotides: TGTGCCAGCAGCCTCCTGGATAGACAGGAGGGACAGCCCCAGCATTTT. It specifies CASSLLDRQEGQPQHF.

This clonotype was seen a handful of times. The gene calls are TRBV7-2 and TRBJ1-1; a possible D gene is TRBD1 (6 bases). The CDR3 has 14 amino acids. Germline CDR1 SGHTA, CDR2 FQGNSA. The V end was cut by 4 bases, the J end by 4 bases, with 13 bases between. The CDR3 sequence is CASSYYRESTEAFF. CDR3 coding DNA: TGTGCCAGCAGCTACTACAGGGAGAGCACTGAAGCTTTCTTT.

This clonotype was found a few times. This chain uses TRBV7-2 with TRBJ1-2, with TRBD1 matching 9 bases. With V trimmed by 1 base and J by 6 bases, 6 bases remained unmatched. Germline V CDR1 and CDR2: SGHTA, FQGNSA. CDR3 length: 15 amino acids. The CDR3 nucleotides are TGTGCCAGCAGCTTAGGATTAGGACAGGGGAATGGCTACACCTTC. Amino acid sequence: CASSLGLGQGNGYTF.

The V call is TRBV19, the J call TRBJ2-1; the match to TRBD2 covers 8 bases. The trim removed 7 bases at V and 4 bases at J, leaving 6 bases unmatched. The germline V gene encodes CDR1 LNHDA and CDR2 SQIVND (reference sequence). This CDR3 spans 14 amino acids. The CDR3 reads CASKREGLYNEQFF. The CDR3, as DNA: TGTGCCAGTAAACGGGAGGGCTTATACAATGAGCAGTTCTTC.

V usage is TRBV7-9 and J usage is TRBJ2-7; TRBD2 aligns across 9 bases. Germline V CDR1 and CDR2: SEHNR, FQNEAQ (reference sequence). CDR3 length equals 13 residues. The V gene end was trimmed by 7 bases and the J gene end by 2 bases; junction bases not matched to a gene: 3. CDR3 DNA sequence: TGTGCCAGCATCCGGACTAGCGCCTACGAGCAGTACTTC. Translated, it gives CASIRTSAYEQYF.

This clonotype was seen a few times. The chain couples TRBV20-1 to TRBJ2-7; D may be TRBD1 (6 bases). Germline V lookup: CDR1 DFQATT, CDR2 SNEGSKA (reference sequence). The CDR3 length is 12 residues. V gave up 3 bases and J gave up 3 bases, with 9 bases separating them. The CDR3 loop reads CSARGRGYEQYF. The CDR3 region has the DNA TGCAGTGCTAGGGGCAGGGGCTACGAGCAGTACTTC.

The chain couples TRBV10-3 to TRBJ2-1, with 7 nucleotides matching TRBD1. Looked up from germline, CDR1 is ENHRY and CDR2 is SYGVKD. The J segment lost 1 base and the V segment lost 2 bases, leaving 5 bases of the junction unmatched. The CDR3 sequence is 16 residues long. The CDR3 region has the DNA TGTGCCATCAGTGAGACTTTACAGGGGTCCTACAATGAGCAGTTCTTC. It yields the protein CAISETLQGSYNEQFF.

The V call is TRBV9, the J call TRBJ2-5, with TRBD1 matching over 11 bases. The CDR3 consists of 16 residues. V was pared by 2 bases and J by 11 bases, with 14 bases of the junction left unmatched. Per the germline V gene, CDR1 is SGDLS and CDR2 is YYNGEE. The CDR3 loop reads CASSVPGTGGTHEQYF. The CDR3 DNA reads as TGTGCCAGCAGCGTCCCCGGGACAGGGGGTACTCATGAGCAGTACTTC.

The V call is TRBV6-1, the J call TRBJ2-3; maybe TRBD2 (6 bases). The ends were cut back, 5 bases at V and 4 bases at J, with 13 bases in the middle. The CDR3 loop spans 14 amino acids. Germline CDR1 is MNHNS and CDR2 is SASEGT. CDR3 bases: TGTGCCAGCAGTACCCGACTAGTAGCAGATACGCAGTATTTT. Amino acids: CASSTRLVADTQYF.

V gene TRBV28 combines with J gene TRBJ1-1, with 7 bases aligning to TRBD1. CDR1 is MDHEN, CDR2 SYDVKM, per germline. J was trimmed by 8 bases and V by 6 bases; bases with no gene match: 9. CDR3 length equals 13 residues. The CDR3, as DNA: TGTGCCAGCAGAACGACCAGGGGGGTGGAAGCTTTCTTT. Its translation: CASRTTRGVEAFF. The full variable domain, with the rest looked up from reference TRBV28 and TRBJ1-1, is DVKVTQSSRYLVKRTGEKVFLECVQDMDHENMFWYRQDPGLGLRLIYFSYDVKMKEKGDIPEGYSVSREKKERFSLILESASTNQTSMYLCASRTTRGVEAFFGQGTRLTVV.

The sample holds a few counts of this clonotype. This chain links TRBV5-1 with TRBJ1-2, with 7 bases identical to TRBD1. The CDR3 covers 15 residues. The V and J ends lost 4 bases and 7 bases, in that order; junction bases with no gene match: 13. CDR1 is SGHRS, CDR2 YFSETQ, per germline. The CDR3 here is CASSGTGTARGGYTF. The CDR3 nucleotides read TGCGCCAGCAGCGGAACCGGGACAGCCAGAGGTGGCTACACCTTC.

This clonotype was picked up a small number of times. The genes are TRBV4-1 and TRBJ2-5, with D uncertain. CDR1 and CDR2 from the germline V gene are MGHRA and YSYEKL. The V end was cut by 1 base, the J end by 5 bases, with 11 bases between. The CDR3 totals 14 residues. CDR3 nucleotides: TGCGCCAGCAGCCAAGTTGGGGTTGGTGAGACCCAGTACTTC. It yields the protein CASSQVGVGETQYF.